This record covers a single TCR beta chain. What it binds is not known. The protocol was immunoSEQ multiplex PCR, while the TCRdb copy is restricted to in-frame clones and leaves out a portion. The table includes 160,000 or so clones, about nine tenths detected once. This CDR3 spans 13 amino acids. With V trimmed by 1 base and J by 13 bases, 4 bases remained unmatched. Germline V gives CDR1 SGHTA, CDR2 FQGNSA. This sample is drawn from a study of T cell responses to AZD1222 COVID-19 vaccine. Study context: Second-dose recipients at about 4 or about 12 weeks were treated as one pooled group. General study points: Donors, mostly white British, included more females; clonal diversity was possibly underestimated. Unmutated variant regions are reportedly the target of nearly half of TCRs that are spike-specific. Recipients of AZD1222 seropositive at baseline numbered only 6 or 7.

The TCR originated in an adult in good health. The input for sequencing was peripheral blood, taken on day 0 of AZD1222 vaccination. The chain couples TRBV7-2 to TRBJ2-2; 9 bases agree with TRBD1. The CDR3 sequence: CASSLGGQGGLFF. CDR3 DNA sequence: TGTGCCAGCAGCTTAGGGGGACAGGGTGGGCTGTTTTTT. Supplemented by reference TRBV7-2 and TRBJ2-2, the full variable domain reads GAGVSQSPSNKVTEKGKDVELRCDPISGHTALYWYRQSLGQGLEFLIYFQGNSAPDKSGLPSDRFSAERTGGSVSTLTIQRTQQEDSAVYLCASSLGGQGGLFFGEGSRLTVL.